Listed below are T cell receptor beta chains from one sample, sequenced in a study of CD8+ T cells in alopecia areata. The assay was immunoSEQ multiplex PCR, and TCRdb's table has in-frame clones only and misses some. Among fewer than 200,000 clones, 58% were seen once, and the ten largest hold around 15%. The sequencing here drew on CD4+ T cells sorted from blood, taken at approximately week 61, from a patient treated with tofacitinib. All receptors come from a human donor with alopecia areata. Each CDR3 is given with its conserved first and last residue. The order of the fields is V gene, J gene, D gene, clone size, CDR3 DNA, CDR3 protein. The D gene is left open where the match is weak. Clone size is given for some rows only: seen once, a few or many times, or a class if the clone is expanded.

TRBV19	TRBJ2-7	-	-	TGTGCCAGTAGTATTTCCCGACCCTACGAGCAGTACTTC	CASSISRPYEQYF
TRBV2	TRBJ1-2	-	few	TGTGCCAGCAGTGAACGTTCCGGCTCGGCAGGCCCTTATGGCTACACCTTC	CASSERSGSAGPYGYTF
TRBV5-1	TRBJ2-5	-	-	TGCGCCAGCAGCCCCCGGGGGACAACACTTGAAGAGACCCAGTACTTC	CASSPRGTTLEETQYF
TRBV23-1	TRBJ2-7	TRBD1	-	TGCGCCAGCAGGAGGTGGGACAGGGGGTTTCATATGGAGCAGTACTTC	CASRRWDRGFHMEQYF
TRBV18	TRBJ2-5	-	-	TGTGCCAGCTCACAGGACTGGGTAGAGACCCAGTACTTC	CASSQDWVETQYF
TRBV7-7	TRBJ2-6	-	-	TGTGCTAGCCGCCCCTCCGGGTCCGGGGCCAACGTCCTGACTTTC	CASRPSGSGANVLTF
TRBV30	TRBJ1-5	-	-	TGTGCCTGGAGTAGGGGGGGCAGCAATCAGCCCCAGCATTTT	CAWSRGGSNQPQHF
TRBV7-9	TRBJ1-4	TRBD1	few	TGTGCCAGCAGCTCGGGACAGGGAGGCGGAAATGAAAAACTGTTTTTT	CASSSGQGGGNEKLFF
TRBV30	TRBJ1-5	-	-	TGTGCCTGGAGTGTACCGGGGGTTCAGCCCCAGCATTTT	CAWSVPGVQPQHF
TRBV25-1	TRBJ1-2	-	few	TGTGCCAGCAGTGATGGGCTAAACTATGGCTACACCTTC	CASSDGLNYGYTF
TRBV6-6	TRBJ2-7	TRBD1	few	TGTGCCAGCAGGGATAGGACAGGGGGCGACTACGAGCAGTACTTC	CASRDRTGGDYEQYF
TRBV13	TRBJ2-3	-	-	TGTGCCAGCAGCTTAGAGGGGTTCTCCCCAAGGTACACAGATACGCAGTATTTT	CASSLEGFSPRYTDTQYF
TRBV30	TRBJ1-5	-	-	TGTGCCTGGAACCCGGGATCAGGTTTGAGCAATCAGCCCCAGCATTTT	CAWNPGSGLSNQPQHF
TRBV18	TRBJ1-5	-	-	TGTGCCAGCTCACCAAGGGTGACGGCTTTTGGCAATCAGCCCCAGCATTTT	CASSPRVTAFGNQPQHF
TRBV7-2	TRBJ2-1	TRBD2	-	TGTGCCAGCAGCGCGGGACTAGTGGGAAGGAATGAGCAGTTCTTC	CASSAGLVGRNEQFF
TRBV4-1	TRBJ1-4	TRBD1	-	TGCGCCAGCACCTTCGGGACAGTTAATGAAAAACTGTTTTTT	CASTFGTVNEKLFF
TRBV6-1	TRBJ1-5	-	-	TGTGCCAGCAGTGACCGGGAGAAGAGTTCGACTCAGCCCCAGCATTTT	CASSDREKSSTQPQHF
TRBV2	TRBJ2-7	TRBD2	few	TGTGCCAGCAGTTATGCCGGGACTAGCGATTCCTACGAGCAGTACTTC	CASSYAGTSDSYEQYF
TRBV18	TRBJ2-2	-	few	TGTGCCAGCTCACCGGCGACCACAAGGGCCGGGGAGCTGTTTTTT	CASSPATTRAGELFF
TRBV30	TRBJ1-1	TRBD1	-	TGTGCCTGGAGTGCCCGACCGGGACAGGGAAATAGGGCTGAAGCTTTCTTT	CAWSARPGQGNRAEAFF
TRBV20-1	TRBJ2-7	-	-	TGCAGTGCAGGACGCAACTACGAGCAGTACTTC	CSAGRNYEQYF
TRBV5-1	TRBJ1-6	TRBD1	-	TGCGCCAGCAGCTTGGAACGCGGACAGGGGAGCTCCTATAATTCACCCCTCCACTTT	CASSLERGQGSSYNSPLHF
TRBV30	TRBJ1-4	-	few	TGTGCCTGGAGTGTACTGGGGGCTGATGAAAAACTGTTTTTT	CAWSVLGADEKLFF
TRBV6-6	TRBJ1-2	TRBD1	few	TGTGCCAGCTCCCTGGGCCCTGGACAGGCTAACTATGGCTACACCTTC	CASSLGPGQANYGYTF
TRBV7-9	TRBJ1-4	TRBD1	-	TGTGCCAGCAGCAAGGGGGCGATCGATGAAAAACTGTTTTTT	CASSKGAIDEKLFF
TRBV20-1	TRBJ1-5	-	-	TGCAGAGCCAATCAGCCCCAGCATTTT	CRANQPQHF
TRBV5-1	TRBJ2-7	-	-	TGCGCCAGCAGCTTGGGACAGGACGGAGTCGAGCAGTACTTC	CASSLGQDGVEQYF
TRBV4-1	TRBJ1-4	-	-	TGCGCCAGCAGCCAACTAGGGGTGCGTGGTGAAAAACTGTTTTTT	CASSQLGVRGEKLFF
TRBV7-9	TRBJ2-2	-	-	TGTGCCAGCACCCCCGGTAACACCGGGGAGCTGTTTTTT	CASTPGNTGELFF
TRBV7-6	TRBJ2-7	TRBD2	-	TGTGCCAGCAGCGCCAGACTAGCGGCTTCCTACGAGCAGTACTTC	CASSARLAASYEQYF
TRBV18	TRBJ2-7	-	-	TGTGCCAGCTCATCCCGCTACGAGCAGTACTTC	CASSSRYEQYF
TRBV11-2	TRBJ1-2	-	few	TGTGCCAGCAGCTTAGATCCAGCGGCAAACTATGGCTACACCTTC	CASSLDPAANYGYTF
TRBV2	TRBJ2-2	TRBD2	-	TGTGCCAGCAGCCCACTAGCGGGGGAGGCCGGGGAGCTGTTTTTT	CASSPLAGEAGELFF
TRBV6-5	TRBJ1-5	-	-	TGTGCCAGCAAGACCGGGCAAGCGGGTCAGCCCCAGCATTTT	CASKTGQAGQPQHF
TRBV29-1	TRBJ2-7	-	few	TGCAGCGCTGGGTCCTACGAGCAGTACTTC	CSAGSYEQYF
TRBV29-1	TRBJ2-3	-	-	TGCAGCGTCGGGACCCAACTTACAGATACGCAGTATTTT	CSVGTQLTDTQYF
TRBV4-1	TRBJ2-7	-	-	TGCGCCAGCAGCCTAACCGGGTTCTCCTACGAGCAGTACTTC	CASSLTGFSYEQYF
TRBV29-1	TRBJ2-3	TRBD2	-	TGCAGCGTTCGGAGCGGGGGGTCAGATACGCAGTATTTT	CSVRSGGSDTQYF
TRBV18	TRBJ2-7	TRBD2	few	TGTGCCAGCTCACCAGGGAGGGAAGCCTACGAGCAGTACTTC	CASSPGREAYEQYF
TRBV4-2	TRBJ2-3	TRBD2	once	TGTGCCAGCAGCCACTCGCCTCCCACTAGCGGGTACACAGATACGCAGTATTTT	CASSHSPPTSGYTDTQYF
TRBV7-9	TRBJ2-5	-	once	TGTGCCAGCAGCCCAGGAGGAGCGGAGACCCAGTACTTC	CASSPGGAETQYF
TRBV5-4	TRBJ2-2	-	few	TGTGCCAGCAGTCAGGGACATACAGGGAACACCGGGGAGCTGTTTTTT	CASSQGHTGNTGELFF
TRBV4-1	TRBJ2-3	-	-	TGCGCCAGCAGCCAAGAGTTTGGCTATCCAAACACAGATACGCAGTATTTT	CASSQEFGYPNTDTQYF
TRBV10-3	TRBJ2-6	-	few	TGTGCCATCAGTGCAACAGGCCCTGGGGCCAACGTCCTGACTTTC	CAISATGPGANVLTF
TRBV5-1	TRBJ2-3	-	few	TGCGCCAGCAGCCCGCGAGGGGGGAACACAGATACGCAGTATTTT	CASSPRGGNTDTQYF
TRBV10-3	TRBJ1-6	TRBD1	-	TGTGCCATCAGCGGACAGGGTCTCAGGTCACCCCTCCACTTT	CAISGQGLRSPLHF